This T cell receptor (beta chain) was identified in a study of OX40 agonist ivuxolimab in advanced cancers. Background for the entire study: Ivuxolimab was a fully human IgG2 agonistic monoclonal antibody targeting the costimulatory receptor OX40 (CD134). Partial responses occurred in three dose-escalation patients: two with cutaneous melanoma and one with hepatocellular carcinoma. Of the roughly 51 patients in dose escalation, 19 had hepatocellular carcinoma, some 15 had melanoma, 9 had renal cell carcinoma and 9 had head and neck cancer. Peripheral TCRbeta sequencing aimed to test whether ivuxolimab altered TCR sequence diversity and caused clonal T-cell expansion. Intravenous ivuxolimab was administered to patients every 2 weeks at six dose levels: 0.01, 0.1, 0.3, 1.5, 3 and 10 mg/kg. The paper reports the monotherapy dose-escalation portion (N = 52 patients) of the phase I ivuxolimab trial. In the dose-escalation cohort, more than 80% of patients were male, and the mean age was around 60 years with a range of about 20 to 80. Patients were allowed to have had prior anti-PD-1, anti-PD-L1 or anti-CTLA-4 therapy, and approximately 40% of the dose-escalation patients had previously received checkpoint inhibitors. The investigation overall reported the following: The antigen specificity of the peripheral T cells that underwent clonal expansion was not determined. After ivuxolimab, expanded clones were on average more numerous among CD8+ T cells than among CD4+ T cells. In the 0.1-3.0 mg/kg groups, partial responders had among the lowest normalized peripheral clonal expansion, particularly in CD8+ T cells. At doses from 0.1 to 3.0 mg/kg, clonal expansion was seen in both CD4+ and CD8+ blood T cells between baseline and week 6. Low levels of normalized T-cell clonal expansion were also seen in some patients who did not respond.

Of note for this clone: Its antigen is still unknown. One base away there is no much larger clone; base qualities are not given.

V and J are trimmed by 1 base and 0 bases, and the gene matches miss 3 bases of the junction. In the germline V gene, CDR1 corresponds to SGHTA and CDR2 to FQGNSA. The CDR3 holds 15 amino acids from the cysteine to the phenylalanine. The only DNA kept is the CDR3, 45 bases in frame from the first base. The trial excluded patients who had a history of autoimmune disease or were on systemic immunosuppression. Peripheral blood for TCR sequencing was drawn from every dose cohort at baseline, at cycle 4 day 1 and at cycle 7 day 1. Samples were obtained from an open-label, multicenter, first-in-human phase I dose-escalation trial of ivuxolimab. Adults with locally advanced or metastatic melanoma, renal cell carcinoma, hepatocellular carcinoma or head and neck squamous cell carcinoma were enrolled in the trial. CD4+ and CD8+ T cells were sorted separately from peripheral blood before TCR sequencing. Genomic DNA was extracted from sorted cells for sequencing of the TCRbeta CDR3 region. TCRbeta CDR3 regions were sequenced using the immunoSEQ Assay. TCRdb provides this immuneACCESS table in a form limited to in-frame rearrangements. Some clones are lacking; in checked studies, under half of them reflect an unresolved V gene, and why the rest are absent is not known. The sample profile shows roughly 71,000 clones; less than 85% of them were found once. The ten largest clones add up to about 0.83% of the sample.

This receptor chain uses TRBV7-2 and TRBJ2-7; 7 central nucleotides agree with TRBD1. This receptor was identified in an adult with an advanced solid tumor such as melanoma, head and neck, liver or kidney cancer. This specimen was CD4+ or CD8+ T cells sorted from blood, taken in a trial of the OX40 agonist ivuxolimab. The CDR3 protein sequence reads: CASSLVGQSSYEQYF. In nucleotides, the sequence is TGTGCCAGCAGCTTAGTGGGACAGAGCTCCTACGAGCAGTACTTC.